The present entry profiles one T cell receptor beta chain with its context. V was pared by 3 bases and J by 14 bases, with 13 bases between. This CDR3 has 12 amino acids. Germline CDR1 and CDR2: MGHDK and SYGVNS. Sequenced by immunoSEQ multiplex PCR; TCRdb stores in-frame clones only, minus some. Altogether 100,000 to 150,000 clones are present, around 87% being singletons, with the ten largest covering 3% to 4%. This entry belongs to a study of blood T cell repertoires in COVID-19. The rearrangement links TRBV25-1 to TRBJ1-4, with unresolved D. The sequencing sample was made of peripheral blood. This clonotype was sampled from a woman aged 60 to 75 with acute or convalescent COVID-19. The CDR3 DNA sequence: TGTGCCAGCAGTGATATGGCTCTCTCTCTGTTTTTT. Translation gives CASSDMALSLFF.